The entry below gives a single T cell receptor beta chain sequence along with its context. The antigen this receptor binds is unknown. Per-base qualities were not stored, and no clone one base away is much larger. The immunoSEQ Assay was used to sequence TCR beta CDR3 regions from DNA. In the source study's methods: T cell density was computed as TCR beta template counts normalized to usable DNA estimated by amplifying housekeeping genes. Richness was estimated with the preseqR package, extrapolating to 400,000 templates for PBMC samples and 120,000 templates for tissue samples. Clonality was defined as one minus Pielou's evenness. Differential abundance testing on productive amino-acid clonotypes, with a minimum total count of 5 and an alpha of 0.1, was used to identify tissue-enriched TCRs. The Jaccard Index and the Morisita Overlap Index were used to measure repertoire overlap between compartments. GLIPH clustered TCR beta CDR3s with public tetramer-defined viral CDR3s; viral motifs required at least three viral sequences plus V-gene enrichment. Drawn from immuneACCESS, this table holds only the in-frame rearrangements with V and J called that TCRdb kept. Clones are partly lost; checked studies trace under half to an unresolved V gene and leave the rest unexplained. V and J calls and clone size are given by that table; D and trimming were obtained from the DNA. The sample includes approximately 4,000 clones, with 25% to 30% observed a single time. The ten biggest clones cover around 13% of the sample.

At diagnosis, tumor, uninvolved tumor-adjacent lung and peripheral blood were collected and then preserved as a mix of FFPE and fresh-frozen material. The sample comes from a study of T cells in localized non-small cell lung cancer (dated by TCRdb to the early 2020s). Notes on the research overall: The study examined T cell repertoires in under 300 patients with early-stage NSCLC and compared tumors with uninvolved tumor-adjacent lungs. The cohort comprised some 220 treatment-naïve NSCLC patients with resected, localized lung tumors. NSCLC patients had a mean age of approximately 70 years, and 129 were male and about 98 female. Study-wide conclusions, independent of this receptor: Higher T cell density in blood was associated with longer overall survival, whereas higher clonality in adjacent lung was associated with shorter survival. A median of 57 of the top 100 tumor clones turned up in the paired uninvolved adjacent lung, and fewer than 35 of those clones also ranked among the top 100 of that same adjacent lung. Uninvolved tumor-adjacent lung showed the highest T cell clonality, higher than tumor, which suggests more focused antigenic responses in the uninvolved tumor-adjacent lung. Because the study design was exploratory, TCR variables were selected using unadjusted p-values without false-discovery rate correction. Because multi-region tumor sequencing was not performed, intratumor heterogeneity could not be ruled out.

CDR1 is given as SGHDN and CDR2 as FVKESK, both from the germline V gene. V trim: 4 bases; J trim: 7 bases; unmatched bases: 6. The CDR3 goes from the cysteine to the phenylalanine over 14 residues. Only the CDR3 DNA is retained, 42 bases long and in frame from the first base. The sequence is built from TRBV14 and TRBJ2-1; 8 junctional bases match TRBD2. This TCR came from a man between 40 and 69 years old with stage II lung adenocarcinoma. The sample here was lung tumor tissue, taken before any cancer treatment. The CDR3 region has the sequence CASSPRGGLNEQFF. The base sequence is TGTGCCAGCAGCCCCCGGGGGGGCTTAAATGAGCAGTTCTTC. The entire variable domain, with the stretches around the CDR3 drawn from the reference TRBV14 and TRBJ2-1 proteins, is EAGVTQFPSHSVIEKGQTVTLRCDPISGHDNLYWYRRVMGKEIKFLLHFVKESKQDESGMPNNRFLAERTGGTYSTLKVQPAELEDSGVYFCASSPRGGLNEQFFGPGTRLTVL.